In its sample, the clone carrying this T cell receptor (beta chain) was seen a few times. One entry per CDR3 protein results from TCRdb running MiXCR on the 5' RACE reads. The sample shows about 690,000 distinct CDR3 sequences, roughly 6.2% of them seen only once. Germline V gene data show CDR1 as SEHNR and CDR2 as FQNEAQ (reference sequence). The junction had 7 bases not matched to a gene; V was cut back by 1 base and J by 4 bases. This CDR3 has 16 residues. This sample stems from a study of identical twins. Every donor was a healthy Caucasian. The chain employs TRBV7-9 and TRBJ2-5, with 9 bases lining up with TRBD1. This receptor was obtained from a man younger than 35 in good health. The source material was naive T cells sorted from blood. The CDR3 DNA reads TGTGCCAGCAGCTTAGGGGGGACAGGGCTAGGAGAGACCCAGTACTTC. Amino acids: CASSLGGTGLGETQYF.